One sample yielded the 24 T cell receptor beta chains listed below, sequenced in a study of OX40 agonist ivuxolimab in advanced cancers. TCRdb's table, derived via immunoSEQ multiplex PCR, lists solely in-frame clones and lacks some. The repertoire holds about 43,000 clones, with around 88% as singletons. Sample: CD4+ or CD8+ T cells sorted from blood, taken in a trial of the OX40 agonist ivuxolimab. Receptors originate from an adult with an advanced solid tumor such as melanoma, head and neck, liver or kidney cancer.

This chain links TRBV4-1 with TRBJ1-3; 9 nucleotides match TRBD1. CDR3 length: 15 amino acids. V lost 3 bases and J lost 8; bases outside the gene matches: 8. Germline assignment: CDR1 MGHRA and CDR2 YSYEKL. CDR3 nucleotide sequence: TGCGCCAGCAGCCACCTAAACAGGGGGCTATACACCATATATTTT. It is translated as CASSHLNRGLYTIYF.

CDR3 coding DNA: TGTGCCAGCAGCTCCGGGACTACCTCCTACGAGCAGTACTTC. This sequence encodes CASSSGTTSYEQYF. The chain employs TRBV5-4 and TRBJ2-7; 7 bases agree with TRBD2. Trimming removed 3 bases from V and 0 bases from J; junction bases left unmatched: 3. The CDR3 sequence is 14 residues long. CDR1 and CDR2 from the germline V gene are SGHNT and YYREEE (reference sequence).

V and J are TRBV5-4 and TRBJ2-5; 9 positions match TRBD1. This CDR3 has 15 amino acids. V shed 0 bases and J 3 bases; nucleotides not matched to a gene: 3. CDR1 is SGHNT, CDR2 YYREEE, per germline (reference sequence). The CDR3 reads CASSLAGQGEETQYF. The CDR3 nucleotides are TGTGCCAGCAGCTTGGCGGGACAGGGCGAAGAGACCCAGTACTTC.

V gene TRBV5-6 combines with J gene TRBJ2-7; D might be TRBD2 (5 bases). The germline gives CDR1 SGHDT, CDR2 YYEEEE. V lost 6 bases and J lost 4, with 14 bases in between. The CDR3 runs to 13 residues. Here the CDR3 reads CASNWRAEYEQYF. CDR3 in DNA: TGTGCCAGCAACTGGCGGGCGGAATACGAGCAGTACTTC.

The chain employs TRBV5-5 and TRBJ1-4, with D hard to call. Trimming took 0 bases from V and 4 from J, leaving 7 bases between them. In germline, CDR1 is SGHKS, CDR2 YYEKEE (reference sequence). The CDR3 covers 14 residues. The CDR3 sequence: CASSLVGYNEKLFF. DNA for the CDR3: TGTGCCAGCAGCTTGGTCGGGTATAATGAAAAACTGTTTTTT.

The V call is TRBV11-2, the J call TRBJ2-7; 7 bases are a match to TRBD2. Unmatched junction bases numbered 8, after V lost 7 bases and J lost 2 bases. CDR1 SGHAT and CDR2 FQNNGV come from the germline V gene. This CDR3 is built from 14 residues. This CDR3 reads CASTPGGLAYEQYF. The CDR3 bases are TGTGCCAGCACACCCGGGGGGTTGGCCTACGAGCAGTACTTC.

The chain joins TRBV7-9 to TRBJ2-3; D is tentatively TRBD1 or TRBD2 (5 bases each). Germline V gene sequence: CDR1 SEHNR, CDR2 FQNEAQ (reference sequence). V was cut by 10 bases and J by 6 bases, with 14 bases left in between. The CDR3 consists of 12 residues. The CDR3 DNA reads TGTGCCACGAATACGGGGACGGATACGCAGTATTTT. Protein: CATNTGTDTQYF.

J is TRBJ2-7 and V is TRBV28; D is possibly TRBD2 (6 bases). CDR1 MDHEN and CDR2 SYDVKM come from the germline V gene. Trimming took off 4 bases at V and 2 bases at J, with 12 bases between the two ends. The CDR3 is 14 amino acids. The chain's CDR3 is CASSSGRPPYEQYV. The CDR3 region has the DNA TGTGCCAGCAGTTCTGGGAGGCCCCCCTACGAGCAGTACGTC.

This sequence joins TRBV28 and TRBJ2-1, with D maybe TRBD1 (5 bases). Germline CDR1 and CDR2: MDHEN and SYDVKM. This CDR3 contains 15 residues. Trimming removed 4 bases from V and 5 bases from J, with 15 bases in between. CDR3 nucleotide sequence: TGTGCCAGCAGTTCAAGCTCAGGGCCGGACAATGAGCAGTTCTTC. Translation gives CASSSSSGPDNEQFF.

This clone has just one count. The chain is built from TRBV7-9 and TRBJ2-1; D gene uncertain. The V gene's germline CDR1 is SEHNR and CDR2 FQNEAQ (reference sequence). This CDR3 has 12 residues. The V gene lost 5 bases and the J gene lost 5 bases, with 7 bases spanning the gap. The CDR3 DNA reads TGTGCCAGCAGCCCCCCCAACAATGAGCAGTTCTTC. This encodes CASSPPNNEQFF.

The chain joins TRBV28 to TRBJ1-2; D is undetermined. V shed 6 bases and J shed 1 base, with 9 bases lying between them. Germline-derived CDR1 and CDR2 are MDHEN and SYDVKM. The CDR3 sequence is 13 residues long. CDR3 DNA: TGTGCCAGCAGGACCATAGGTAACTATGGCTACACCTTC. Its translation is CASRTIGNYGYTF.

The rearrangement links TRBV7-9 to TRBJ1-4; D unresolved. The CDR3 consists of 16 residues. The V gene's germline CDR1 is SEHNR and CDR2 FQNEAQ (reference sequence). Trimming took 2 bases from V and 0 from J, leaving 10 bases between them. The CDR3 reads CASSLHVGTTNEKLFF. The DNA of the CDR3 is TGTGCCAGCAGCTTACATGTGGGAACAACTAATGAAAAACTGTTTTTT.

The chain recombines TRBV27 with TRBJ2-3, with 11 bases identical to TRBD2. The ends lost 6 bases at V and 4 bases at J; junction bases unmatched: 9. Germline V lookup: CDR1 MNHEY, CDR2 SMNVEV (reference sequence). This CDR3 has 16 residues. The CDR3 sequence: CASRLAGGFRADTQYF. DNA of the CDR3: TGTGCCAGCAGGCTAGCGGGGGGATTTCGGGCAGATACGCAGTATTTT.

The V gene is TRBV29-1, the J gene TRBJ2-7; 7 bases are shared with TRBD2. The junction had 7 bases not matched to a gene; V was cut back by 0 bases and J by 2 bases. This CDR3 has 15 residues. The germline V gene encodes CDR1 SQVTM and CDR2 ANQGSEA. The CDR3 sequence is CSVEEAGTGAYEQYF. The CDR3 DNA reads as TGCAGCGTTGAAGAAGCGGGGACGGGGGCCTACGAGCAGTACTTC.

The chain is built from TRBV6-1 and TRBJ2-7; D is unclear. This CDR3 region has 13 residues. Germline loops: CDR1 MNHNS, CDR2 SASEGT. V gave up 2 bases and J gave up 3 bases, with 8 bases separating them. The CDR3 DNA is TGTGCCAGCAGTGAAAGGGAAAGCTACGAGCAGTACGTC. This codes for CASSERESYEQYV.

V gene TRBV11-2 combines with J gene TRBJ2-7, with D uncertain. Germline CDR1 reads SGHAT; CDR2 reads FQNNGV. Deletions cut 1 base from V and 6 bases from J, with 10 bases between. The CDR3 covers 13 residues. The CDR3 DNA reads TGTGCCAGCAGCTTAGGCCTCCTCCCCGAGCAGTACGTC. It yields the protein CASSLGLLPEQYV.

This rearrangement joins TRBV13 to TRBJ2-3; D perhaps matches TRBD1 (5 bases). The CDR3 sequence is 11 residues long. V was cut by 5 bases and J by 10 bases, with 10 bases left in between. Per the germline V gene, CDR1 is PRHDT and CDR2 is FYEKMQ (reference sequence). The CDR3 region is CASSHEGAQYF. CDR3 nucleotides: TGTGCCAGCAGCCATGAAGGGGCGCAGTATTTT.

V and J are TRBV29-1 and TRBJ2-3, with 9 nucleotides matching TRBD1. There are 14 residues in the CDR3. Germline values: CDR1 SQVTM, CDR2 ANQGSEA. Trimming took 4 bases from V and 0 from J; bases not matched to a gene: 2. The CDR3 region has the DNA TGCAGCGTTGTTGGGACAGGGAGCACAGATACGCAGTATTTT. As protein: CSVVGTGSTDTQYF.

V and J are TRBV2 and TRBJ2-2, with TRBD1 matching 9 bases. Looked up from germline, CDR1 is SNHLY and CDR2 is FYNNEI. With 7 bases clipped from V and 4 bases from J, the junction kept 10 bases outside the gene matches. CDR3 length: 16 residues. The CDR3 region is CASIPPGQGSTGELFF. For the CDR3, the DNA is TGTGCCAGCATCCCCCCGGGACAGGGATCCACCGGGGAGCTGTTTTTT.

The chain combines TRBV5-1 with TRBJ2-1; 10 bases match TRBD2. The V gene's germline CDR1 is SGHRS and CDR2 YFSETQ. This CDR3 region has 15 residues. Unmatched junction bases numbered 3, after V lost 2 bases and J lost 4 bases. The CDR3 DNA reads TGCGCCAGCAGCTTTGGAGCGGGGGGGTACAATGAGCAGTTCTTC. As protein: CASSFGAGGYNEQFF.

The table lists this clone with a few counts. The chain carries TRBV5-4 and TRBJ2-1, with 9 bases aligning to TRBD2. Germline assignment: CDR1 SGHNT and CDR2 YYREEE (reference sequence). Germline trimming cut 5 bases from V and 5 bases from J; bases unmatched to any gene: 8. The CDR3 has 15 residues. The CDR3, as DNA: TGTGCCAGCAGGGACGAAGCGGGAGGTAACAATGAGCAGTTCTTC. The encoded protein is CASRDEAGGNNEQFF.

The chain employs TRBV19 and TRBJ2-1; 8 positions agree with TRBD1. J gave up 4 bases and V 5 bases, and 10 bases lay outside the gene matches. The germline gives CDR1 LNHDA, CDR2 SQIVND (reference sequence). CDR3 length: 16 residues. The CDR3 nucleotides are TGTGCCAGTAGTTCAAGGACAGGGCCGATATACAATGAGCAGTTCTTC. As protein: CASSSRTGPIYNEQFF.

Only a few counts were recorded for this clone. This chain joins TRBV5-8 and TRBJ2-1, with 13 bases fitting TRBD2. The CDR3 spans 18 residues. In germline, CDR1 is SGHTS, CDR2 YDEGEE. The trim removed 4 bases at V and 2 bases at J, leaving 9 bases unmatched. The CDR3 DNA sequence: TGTGCCAGCAGCGGACTAAGGACTAGCGGGGGCGCCTACAATGAGCAGTTCTTC. It specifies CASSGLRTSGGAYNEQFF.

This clone occurred once. The V gene is TRBV7-6, the J gene TRBJ1-2; D ambiguous. Trimming shortened V by 3 bases and J by 8 bases, and 13 bases separated the two germline ends. Germline V gene lookup returns CDR1 SGHVS and CDR2 FNYEAQ. There are 13 residues in the CDR3. The CDR3 region is CASSFWTGEGYTF. CDR3 DNA: TGTGCCAGCAGCTTCTGGACTGGCGAAGGCTACACCTTC.